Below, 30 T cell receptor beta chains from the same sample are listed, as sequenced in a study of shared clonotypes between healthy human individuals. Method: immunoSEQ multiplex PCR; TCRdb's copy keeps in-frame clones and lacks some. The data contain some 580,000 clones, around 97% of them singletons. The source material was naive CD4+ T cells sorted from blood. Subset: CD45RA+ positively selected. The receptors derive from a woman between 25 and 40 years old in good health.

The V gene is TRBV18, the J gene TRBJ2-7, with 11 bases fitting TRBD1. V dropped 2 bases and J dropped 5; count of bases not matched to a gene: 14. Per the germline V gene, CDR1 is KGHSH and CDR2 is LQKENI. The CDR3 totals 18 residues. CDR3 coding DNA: TGTGCCAGCTCACCAGAGGTCCACCGGGACAGGGGGAACAACGAGCAGTACTTC. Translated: CASSPEVHRDRGNNEQYF.

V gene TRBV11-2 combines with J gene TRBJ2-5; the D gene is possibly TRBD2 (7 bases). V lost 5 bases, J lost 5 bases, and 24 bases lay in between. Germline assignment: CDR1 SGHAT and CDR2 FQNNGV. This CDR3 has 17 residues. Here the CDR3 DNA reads TGTGCCAGCAGCCTAGGAGGGGGAGGGTTGGGCTTTGAGACCCAGTACTTC. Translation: CASSLGGGGLGFETQYF.

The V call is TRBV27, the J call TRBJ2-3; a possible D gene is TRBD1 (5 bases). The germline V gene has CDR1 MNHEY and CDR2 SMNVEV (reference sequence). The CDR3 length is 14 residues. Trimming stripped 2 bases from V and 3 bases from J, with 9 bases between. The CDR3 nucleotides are TGTGCCAGCAGTTTAGCTGGGGCGACAGATACGCAGTATTTT. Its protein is CASSLAGATDTQYF.

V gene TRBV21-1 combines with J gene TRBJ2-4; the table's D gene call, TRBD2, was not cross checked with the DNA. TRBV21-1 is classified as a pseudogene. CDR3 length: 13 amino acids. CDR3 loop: CASSKAGGNIQYF. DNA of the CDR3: TGTGCCAGCAGCAAAGCCGGCGGAAACATTCAGTACTTC.

CDR3 amino acids: CASSLSGRGAETQYF. The DNA of the CDR3 is TGCGCCAGCAGCCTGAGCGGGAGGGGTGCGGAGACCCAGTACTTC. V gene TRBV5-1 combines with J gene TRBJ2-5; TRBD2 matches at 10 bases. Germline CDR1 and CDR2: SGHRS and YFSETQ. Trimming cost V 4 bases and J 5 bases; bases outside gene matches: 8. This CDR3 has 15 residues.

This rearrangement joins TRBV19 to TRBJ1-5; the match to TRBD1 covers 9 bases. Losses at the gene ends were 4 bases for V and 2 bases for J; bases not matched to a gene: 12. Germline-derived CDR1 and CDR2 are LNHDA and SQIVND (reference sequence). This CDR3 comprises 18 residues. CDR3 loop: CASSTLTGGVFRNQPQHF. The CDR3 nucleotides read TGTGCCAGTAGTACTCTCACAGGGGGCGTTTTTCGCAATCAGCCCCAGCATTTT.

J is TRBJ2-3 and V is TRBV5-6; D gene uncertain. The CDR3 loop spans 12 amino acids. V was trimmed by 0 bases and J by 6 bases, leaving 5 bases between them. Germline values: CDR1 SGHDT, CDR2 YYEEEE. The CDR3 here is CASSLAMDTQYF. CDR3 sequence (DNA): TGTGCCAGCAGCTTGGCTATGGATACGCAGTATTTT. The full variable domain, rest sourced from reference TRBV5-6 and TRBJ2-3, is DAGVTQSPTHLIKTRGQQVTLRCSPKSGHDTVSWYQQALGQGPQFIFQYYEEEERQRGNFPDRFSGHQFPNYSSELNVNALLLGDSALYLCASSLAMDTQYFGPGTRLTVL.

The CDR3 sequence: CASSPWGDATNEKLFF. The CDR3 DNA follows: TGTGCCAGCTCACCATGGGGGGACGCAACTAATGAAAAACTGTTTTTT. The chain combines TRBV18 with TRBJ1-4; a weak D match, TRBD1 (5 bases). Trimming stripped 2 bases from V and 0 bases from J, with 10 bases between. This CDR3 has 16 amino acids. CDR1 and CDR2 from the germline V gene are KGHSH and LQKENI.

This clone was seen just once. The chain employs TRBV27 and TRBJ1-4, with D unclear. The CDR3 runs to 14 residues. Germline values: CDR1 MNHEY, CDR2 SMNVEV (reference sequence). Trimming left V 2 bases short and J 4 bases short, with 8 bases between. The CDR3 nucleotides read TGTGCCAGCAGTTTAGTGGGCCTTAATGAAAAACTGTTTTTT. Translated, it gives CASSLVGLNEKLFF.

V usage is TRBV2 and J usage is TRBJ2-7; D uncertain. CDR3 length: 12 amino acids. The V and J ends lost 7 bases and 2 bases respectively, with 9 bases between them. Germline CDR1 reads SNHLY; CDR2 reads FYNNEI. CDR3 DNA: TGTGCCAGCACCCCCTCTACCTACGAGCAGTACTTC. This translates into CASTPSTYEQYF.

The CDR3 region has the DNA TGTGCCAGCAGCCTTAATGTCCAGGGGGGCTACACCTTC. Translating it yields CASSLNVQGGYTF. The chain combines TRBV7-2 with TRBJ1-2; TRBD1 is a possible D gene (6 bases). The germline V and J ends were trimmed by 5 bases and 8 bases, with 15 bases remaining between them. Per germline, CDR1 SGHTA and CDR2 FQGNSA. The CDR3 covers 13 residues.

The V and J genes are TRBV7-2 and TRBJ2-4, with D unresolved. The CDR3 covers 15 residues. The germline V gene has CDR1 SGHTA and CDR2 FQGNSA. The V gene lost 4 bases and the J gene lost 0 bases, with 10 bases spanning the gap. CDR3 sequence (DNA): TGTGCCAGCAGCTCGGGTTGGGGAGCCAAAAACATTCAGTACTTC. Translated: CASSSGWGAKNIQYF.

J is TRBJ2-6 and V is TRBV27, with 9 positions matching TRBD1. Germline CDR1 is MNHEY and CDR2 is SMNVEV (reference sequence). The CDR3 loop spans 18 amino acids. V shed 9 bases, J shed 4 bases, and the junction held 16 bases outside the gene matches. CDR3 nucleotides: TGTGCCAGTACTTATCTGGACAGGGGTGTGGCAGGGGCCAACGTCCTGACTTTC. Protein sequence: CASTYLDRGVAGANVLTF.

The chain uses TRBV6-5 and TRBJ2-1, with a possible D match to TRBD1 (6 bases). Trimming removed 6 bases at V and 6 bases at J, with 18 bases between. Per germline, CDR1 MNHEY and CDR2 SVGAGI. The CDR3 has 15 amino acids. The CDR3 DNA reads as TGTGCCAGCAGCAACATTCCCGTCAGGGGCAATGAGCAGTTCTTC. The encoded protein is CASSNIPVRGNEQFF.

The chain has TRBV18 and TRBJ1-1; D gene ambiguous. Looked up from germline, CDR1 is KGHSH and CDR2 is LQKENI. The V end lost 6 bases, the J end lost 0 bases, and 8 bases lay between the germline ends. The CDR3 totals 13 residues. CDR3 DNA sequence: TGTGCCAGCTCTCCCCACATGAACACTGAAGCTTTCTTT. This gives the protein CASSPHMNTEAFF. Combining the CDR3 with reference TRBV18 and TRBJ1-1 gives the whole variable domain NAGVMQNPRHLVRRRGQEARLRCSPMKGHSHVYWYRQLPEEGLKFMVYLQKENIIDESGMPKERFSAEFPKEGPSILRIQQVVRGDSAAYFCASSPHMNTEAFFGQGTRLTVV.

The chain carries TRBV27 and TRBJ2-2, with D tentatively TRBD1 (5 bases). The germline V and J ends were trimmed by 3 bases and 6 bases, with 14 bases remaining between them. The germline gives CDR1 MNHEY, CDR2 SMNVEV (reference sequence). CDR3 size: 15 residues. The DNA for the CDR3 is TGTGCCAGCAGTTTTAGCAGGGCGGTGGCCGGGGAGCTGTTTTTT. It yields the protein CASSFSRAVAGELFF.

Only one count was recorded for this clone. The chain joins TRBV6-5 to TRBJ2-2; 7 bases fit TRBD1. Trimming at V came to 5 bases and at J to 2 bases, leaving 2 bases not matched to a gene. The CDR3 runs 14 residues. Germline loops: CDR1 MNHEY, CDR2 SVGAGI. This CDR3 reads CASSRTGNTGELFF. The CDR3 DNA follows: TGTGCCAGCAGTCGGACAGGCAACACCGGGGAGCTGTTTTTT.

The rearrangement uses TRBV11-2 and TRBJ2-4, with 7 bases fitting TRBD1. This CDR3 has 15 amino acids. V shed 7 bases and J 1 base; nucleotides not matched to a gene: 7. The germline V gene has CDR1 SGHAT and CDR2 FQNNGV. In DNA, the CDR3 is TGTGCCAGCACCGTTGTACAGGGGGCCAAAAACATTCAGTACTTC. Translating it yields CASTVVQGAKNIQYF.

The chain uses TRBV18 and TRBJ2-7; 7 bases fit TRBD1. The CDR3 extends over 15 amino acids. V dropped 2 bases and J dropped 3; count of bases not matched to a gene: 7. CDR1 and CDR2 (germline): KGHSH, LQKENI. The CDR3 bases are TGTGCCAGCTCACCAAGGGACAGCGGTGTCTACGAGCAGTACTTC. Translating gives CASSPRDSGVYEQYF.

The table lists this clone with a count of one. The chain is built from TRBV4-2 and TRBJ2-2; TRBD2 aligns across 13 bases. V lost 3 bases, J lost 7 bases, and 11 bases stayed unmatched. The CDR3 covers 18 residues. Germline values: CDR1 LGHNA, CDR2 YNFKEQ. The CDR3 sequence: CASSQSPRTSGRSGELFF. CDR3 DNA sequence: TGTGCCAGCAGCCAGTCCCCCCGGACTAGCGGGAGAAGCGGGGAGCTGTTTTTT.

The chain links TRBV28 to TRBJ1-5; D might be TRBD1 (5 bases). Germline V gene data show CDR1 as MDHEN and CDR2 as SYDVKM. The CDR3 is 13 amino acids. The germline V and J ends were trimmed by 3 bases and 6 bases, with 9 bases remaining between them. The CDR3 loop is CASSFPGTQPQHF. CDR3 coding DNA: TGTGCCAGCAGTTTCCCGGGGACTCAGCCCCAGCATTTT.

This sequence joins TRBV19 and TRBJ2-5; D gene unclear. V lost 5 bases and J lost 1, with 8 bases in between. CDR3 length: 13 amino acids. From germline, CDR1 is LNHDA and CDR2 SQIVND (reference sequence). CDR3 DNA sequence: TGTGCCAGTAGTCTCAGCAGCCAAGAGACCCAGTACTTC. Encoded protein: CASSLSSQETQYF.

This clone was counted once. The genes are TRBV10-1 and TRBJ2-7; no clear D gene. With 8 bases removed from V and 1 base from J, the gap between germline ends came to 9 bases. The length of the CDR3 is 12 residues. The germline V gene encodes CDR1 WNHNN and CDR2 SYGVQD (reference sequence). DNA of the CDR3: TGCGCCAGCGGGCGGAATTCCTACGAGCAGTACTTC. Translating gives CASGRNSYEQYF.

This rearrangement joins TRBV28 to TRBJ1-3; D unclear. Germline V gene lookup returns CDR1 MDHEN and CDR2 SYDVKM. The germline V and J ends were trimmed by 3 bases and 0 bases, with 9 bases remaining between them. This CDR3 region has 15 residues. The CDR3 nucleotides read TGTGCCAGCAGTTTGTTTCCAAACTCTGGAAACACCATATATTTT. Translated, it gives CASSLFPNSGNTIYF.

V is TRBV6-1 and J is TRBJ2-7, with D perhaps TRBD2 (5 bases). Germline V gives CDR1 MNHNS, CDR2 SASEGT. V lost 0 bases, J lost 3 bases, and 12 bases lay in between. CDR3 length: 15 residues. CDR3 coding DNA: TGTGCCAGCAGTGAAGCCGGGCTAGCTGTCTACGAGCAGTACTTC. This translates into CASSEAGLAVYEQYF.

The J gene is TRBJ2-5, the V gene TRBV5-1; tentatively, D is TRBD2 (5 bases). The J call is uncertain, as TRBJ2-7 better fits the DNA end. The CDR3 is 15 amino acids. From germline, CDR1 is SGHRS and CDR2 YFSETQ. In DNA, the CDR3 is TGCGCCAGCAGCCCCCCTACTAGACCGTCCTACGAGCAGTACTTC. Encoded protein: CASSPPTRPSYEQYF.

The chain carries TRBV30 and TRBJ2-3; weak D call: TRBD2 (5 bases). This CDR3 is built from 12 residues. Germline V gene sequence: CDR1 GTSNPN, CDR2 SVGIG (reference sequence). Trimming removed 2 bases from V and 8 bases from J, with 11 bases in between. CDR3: CAWSSSISTQYF. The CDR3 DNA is TGTGCCTGGAGTTCTAGCATAAGTACGCAGTATTTT.

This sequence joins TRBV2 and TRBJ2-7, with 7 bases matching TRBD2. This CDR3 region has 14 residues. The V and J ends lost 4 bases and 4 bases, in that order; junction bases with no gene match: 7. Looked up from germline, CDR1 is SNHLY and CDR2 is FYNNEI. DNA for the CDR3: TGTGCCAGCAGTGCCCTGACTAGCCGTTACGAGCAGTACTTC. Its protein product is CASSALTSRYEQYF.

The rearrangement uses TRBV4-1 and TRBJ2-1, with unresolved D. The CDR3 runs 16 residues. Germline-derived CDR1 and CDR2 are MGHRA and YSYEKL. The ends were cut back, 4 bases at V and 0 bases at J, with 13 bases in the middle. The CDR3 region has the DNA TGCGCCAGCAGCCCAGTTGACGGTAGCTCCTACAATGAGCAGTTCTTC. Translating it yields CASSPVDGSSYNEQFF.

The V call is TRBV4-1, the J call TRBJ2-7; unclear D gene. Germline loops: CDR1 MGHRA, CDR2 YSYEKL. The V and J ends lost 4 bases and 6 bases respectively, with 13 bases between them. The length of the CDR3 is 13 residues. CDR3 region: CASSPVGRLEQYF. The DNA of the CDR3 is TGCGCCAGCAGCCCAGTCGGGCGGCTCGAGCAGTACTTC.